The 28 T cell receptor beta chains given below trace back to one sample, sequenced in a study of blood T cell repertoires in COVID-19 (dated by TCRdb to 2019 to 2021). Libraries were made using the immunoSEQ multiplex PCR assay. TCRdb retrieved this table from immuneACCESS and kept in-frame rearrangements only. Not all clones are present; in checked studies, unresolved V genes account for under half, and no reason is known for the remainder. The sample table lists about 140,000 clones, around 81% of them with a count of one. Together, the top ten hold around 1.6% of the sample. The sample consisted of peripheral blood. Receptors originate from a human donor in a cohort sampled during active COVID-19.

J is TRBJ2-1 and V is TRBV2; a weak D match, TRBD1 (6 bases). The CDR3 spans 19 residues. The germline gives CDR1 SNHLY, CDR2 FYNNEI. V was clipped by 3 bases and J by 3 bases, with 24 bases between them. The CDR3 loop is CASSDPGALSLGGYNEQFF. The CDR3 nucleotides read TGTGCCAGCAGTGACCCAGGGGCCCTTTCTTTAGGAGGCTACAATGAGCAGTTCTTC.

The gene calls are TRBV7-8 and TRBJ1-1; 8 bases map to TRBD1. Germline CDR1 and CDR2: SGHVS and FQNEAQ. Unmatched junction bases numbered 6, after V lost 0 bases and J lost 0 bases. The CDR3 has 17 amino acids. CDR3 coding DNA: TGTGCCAGCAGCTTAGCCCACGCGGGACAGGTGAACACTGAAGCTTTCTTT. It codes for CASSLAHAGQVNTEAFF.

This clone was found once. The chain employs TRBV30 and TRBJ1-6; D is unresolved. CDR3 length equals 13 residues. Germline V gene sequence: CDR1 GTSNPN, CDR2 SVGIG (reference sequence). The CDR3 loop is CANRPVGDSPLHF. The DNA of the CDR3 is TGTGCAAACCGCCCGGTCGGGGATTCACCCCTCCACTTT.

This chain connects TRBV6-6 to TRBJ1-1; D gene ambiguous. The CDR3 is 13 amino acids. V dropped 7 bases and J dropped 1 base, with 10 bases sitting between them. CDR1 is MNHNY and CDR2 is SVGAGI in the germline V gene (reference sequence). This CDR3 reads CASNLTPNTEAFF. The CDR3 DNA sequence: TGTGCCAGCAATCTGACACCGAACACTGAAGCTTTCTTT.

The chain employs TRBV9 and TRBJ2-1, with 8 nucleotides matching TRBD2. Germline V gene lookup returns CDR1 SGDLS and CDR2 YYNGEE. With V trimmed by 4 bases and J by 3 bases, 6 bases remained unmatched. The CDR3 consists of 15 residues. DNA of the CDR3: TGTGCCAGCAGCCCCCGTACTAGCGGCTACAATGAGCAGTTCTTC. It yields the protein CASSPRTSGYNEQFF.

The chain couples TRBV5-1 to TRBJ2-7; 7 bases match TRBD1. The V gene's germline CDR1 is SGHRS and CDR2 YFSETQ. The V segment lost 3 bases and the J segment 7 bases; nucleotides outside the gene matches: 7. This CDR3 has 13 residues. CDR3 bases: TGCGCCAGCAGCTGGGGACAGCGCAGGGAGCAGTACTTC. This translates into CASSWGQRREQYF.

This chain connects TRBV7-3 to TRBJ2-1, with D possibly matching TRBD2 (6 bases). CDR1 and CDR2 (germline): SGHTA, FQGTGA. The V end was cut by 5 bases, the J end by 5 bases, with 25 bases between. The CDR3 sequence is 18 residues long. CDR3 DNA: TGTGCCAGCAGCGGCGCCGCTCGTGGAGGGGAGAAGGACAATGAGCAGTTCTTC. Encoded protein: CASSGAARGGEKDNEQFF.

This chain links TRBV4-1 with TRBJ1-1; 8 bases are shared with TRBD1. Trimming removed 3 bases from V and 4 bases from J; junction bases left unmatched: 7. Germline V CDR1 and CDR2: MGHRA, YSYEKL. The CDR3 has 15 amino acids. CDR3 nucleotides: TGCGCCAGCAGCCATGCACAGGGGGTGGGCACTGAAGCTTTCTTT. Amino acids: CASSHAQGVGTEAFF.

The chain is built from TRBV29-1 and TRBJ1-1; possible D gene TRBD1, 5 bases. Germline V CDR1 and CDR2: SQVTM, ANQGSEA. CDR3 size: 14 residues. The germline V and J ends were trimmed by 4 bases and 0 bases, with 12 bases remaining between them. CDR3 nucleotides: TGCAGCGTTGCGCGGGGGGGAATGAACACTGAAGCTTTCTTT. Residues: CSVARGGMNTEAFF.

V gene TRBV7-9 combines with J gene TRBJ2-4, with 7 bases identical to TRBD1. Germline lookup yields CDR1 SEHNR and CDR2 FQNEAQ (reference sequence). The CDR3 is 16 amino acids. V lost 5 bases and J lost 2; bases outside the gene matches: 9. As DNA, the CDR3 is TGTGCCAGCAGCCCGCGACAGGGAGAAACCAAAAACATTCAGTACTTC. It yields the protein CASSPRQGETKNIQYF.

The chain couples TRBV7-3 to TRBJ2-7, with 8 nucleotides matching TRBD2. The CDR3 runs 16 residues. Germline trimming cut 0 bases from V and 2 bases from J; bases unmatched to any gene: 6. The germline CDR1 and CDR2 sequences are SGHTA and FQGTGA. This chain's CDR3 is CASSLTGGRFPYEQYF. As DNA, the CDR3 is TGTGCCAGCAGCTTAACGGGCGGGAGGTTCCCCTACGAGCAGTACTTC.

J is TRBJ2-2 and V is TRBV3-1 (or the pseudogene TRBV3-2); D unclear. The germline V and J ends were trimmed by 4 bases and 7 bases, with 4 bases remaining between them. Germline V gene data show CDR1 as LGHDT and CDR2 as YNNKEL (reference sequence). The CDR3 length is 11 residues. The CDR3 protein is CASSLNGELFF. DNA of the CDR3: TGTGCCAGCAGCCTAAACGGGGAGCTGTTTTTT.

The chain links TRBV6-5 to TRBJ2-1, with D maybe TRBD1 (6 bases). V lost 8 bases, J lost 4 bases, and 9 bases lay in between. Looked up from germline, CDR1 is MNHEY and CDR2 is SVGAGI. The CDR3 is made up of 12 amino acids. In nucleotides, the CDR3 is TGTGCCAGCGGGACATTTTACAATGAGCAGTTCTTC. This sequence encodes CASGTFYNEQFF.

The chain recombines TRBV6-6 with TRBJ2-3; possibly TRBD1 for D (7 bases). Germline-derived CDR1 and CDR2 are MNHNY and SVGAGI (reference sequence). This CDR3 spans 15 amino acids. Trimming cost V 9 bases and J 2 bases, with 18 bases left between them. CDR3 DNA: TGTGCCAGTACGACAGGGTGGGGGGCCACAGATACGCAGTATTTT. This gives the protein CASTTGWGATDTQYF.

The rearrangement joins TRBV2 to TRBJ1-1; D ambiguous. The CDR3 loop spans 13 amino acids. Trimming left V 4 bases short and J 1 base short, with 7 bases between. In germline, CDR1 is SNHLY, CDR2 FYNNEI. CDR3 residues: CASSVSGNTEAFF. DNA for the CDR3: TGTGCCAGCAGTGTATCAGGGAACACTGAAGCTTTCTTT.

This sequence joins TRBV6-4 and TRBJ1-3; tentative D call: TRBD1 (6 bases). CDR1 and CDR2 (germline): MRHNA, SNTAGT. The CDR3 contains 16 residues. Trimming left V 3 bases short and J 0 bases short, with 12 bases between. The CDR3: CASSEPDRLSGNTIYF. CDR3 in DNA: TGTGCCAGCAGTGAACCTGACAGGCTCTCTGGAAACACCATATATTTT.

CDR3 nucleotides: TGTGCCAGCAGCTTAATGGGGGCTGCGGGGGCCAACGTCCTGACTTTC. It yields the protein CASSLMGAAGANVLTF. The V gene is TRBV7-8, the J gene TRBJ2-6; TRBD1 might be the D (6 bases). The germline V gene has CDR1 SGHVS and CDR2 FQNEAQ. The CDR3 runs to 16 residues. V was shortened by 2 bases and J by 4 bases, with 12 bases between the two germline ends.

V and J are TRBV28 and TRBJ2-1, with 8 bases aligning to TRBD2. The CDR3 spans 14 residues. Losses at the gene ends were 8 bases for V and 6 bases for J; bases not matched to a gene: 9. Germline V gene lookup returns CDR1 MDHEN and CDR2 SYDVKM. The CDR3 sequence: CASLTGGRPNEQFF. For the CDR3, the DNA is TGTGCCAGCCTGACTGGCGGGAGGCCCAATGAGCAGTTCTTC.

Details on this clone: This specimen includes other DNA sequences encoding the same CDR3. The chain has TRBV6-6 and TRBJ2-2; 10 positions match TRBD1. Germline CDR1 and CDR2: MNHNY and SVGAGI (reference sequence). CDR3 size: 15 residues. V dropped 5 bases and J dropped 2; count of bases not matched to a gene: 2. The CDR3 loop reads CASSRQGANTGELFF. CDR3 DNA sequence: TGTGCCAGCAGTAGACAGGGGGCCAACACCGGGGAGCTGTTTTTT.

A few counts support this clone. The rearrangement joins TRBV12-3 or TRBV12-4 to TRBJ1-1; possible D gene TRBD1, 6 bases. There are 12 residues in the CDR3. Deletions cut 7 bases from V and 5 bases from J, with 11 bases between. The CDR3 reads CASTGQTTEAFF. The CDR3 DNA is TGTGCCAGCACCGGACAGACTACTGAAGCTTTCTTT.

As DNA, the CDR3 is TGTGCCAGCAGCTCAGGGACAGAAATGCAGCCCCAGCATTTT. Protein: CASSSGTEMQPQHF. The chain carries TRBV7-2 and TRBJ1-5, with 7 bases matching TRBD1. CDR1 is SGHTA, CDR2 FQGNSA, per germline. This CDR3 is 14 amino acids long. The trim removed 4 bases at V and 7 bases at J, leaving 7 bases unmatched.

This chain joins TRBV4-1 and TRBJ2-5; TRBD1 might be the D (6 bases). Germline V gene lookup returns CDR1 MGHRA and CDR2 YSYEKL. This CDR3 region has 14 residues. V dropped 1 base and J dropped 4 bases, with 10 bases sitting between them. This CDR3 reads CASSQANRAETQYF. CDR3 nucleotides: TGCGCCAGCAGCCAAGCGAACAGGGCAGAGACCCAGTACTTC.

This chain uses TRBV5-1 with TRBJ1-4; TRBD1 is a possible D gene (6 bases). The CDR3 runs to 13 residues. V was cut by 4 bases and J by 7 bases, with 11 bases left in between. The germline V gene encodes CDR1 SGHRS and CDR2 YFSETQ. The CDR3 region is CASSTGQLEKLFF. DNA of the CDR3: TGCGCCAGCAGCACCGGACAGCTTGAAAAACTGTTTTTT. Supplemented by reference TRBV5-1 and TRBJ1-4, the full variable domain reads KAGVTQTPRYLIKTRGQQVTLSCSPISGHRSVSWYQQTPGQGLQFLFEYFSETQRNKGNFPGRFSGRQFSNSRSEMNVSTLELGDSALYLCASSTGQLEKLFFGSGTQLSVL.

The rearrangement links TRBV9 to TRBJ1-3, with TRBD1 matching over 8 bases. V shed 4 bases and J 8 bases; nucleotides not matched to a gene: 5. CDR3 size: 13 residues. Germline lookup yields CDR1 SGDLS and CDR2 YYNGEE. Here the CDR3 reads CASSFQGADTIYF. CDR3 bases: TGTGCCAGCAGCTTCCAGGGGGCAGACACCATATATTTT.

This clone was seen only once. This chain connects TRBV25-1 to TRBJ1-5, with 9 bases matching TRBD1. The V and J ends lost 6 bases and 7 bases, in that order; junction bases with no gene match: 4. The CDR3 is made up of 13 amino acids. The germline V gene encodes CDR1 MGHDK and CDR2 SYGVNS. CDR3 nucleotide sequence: TGTGCCAGCAGAGGACAGGGGTGGCAGCCCCAGCATTTT. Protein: CASRGQGWQPQHF.

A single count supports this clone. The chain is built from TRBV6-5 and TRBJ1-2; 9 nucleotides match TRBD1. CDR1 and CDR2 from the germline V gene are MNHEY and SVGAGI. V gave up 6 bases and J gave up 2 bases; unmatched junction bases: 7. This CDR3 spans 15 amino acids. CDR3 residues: CASSPKGTGNYGYTF. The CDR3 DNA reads TGTGCCAGCAGCCCGAAAGGGACAGGGAACTATGGCTACACCTTC.

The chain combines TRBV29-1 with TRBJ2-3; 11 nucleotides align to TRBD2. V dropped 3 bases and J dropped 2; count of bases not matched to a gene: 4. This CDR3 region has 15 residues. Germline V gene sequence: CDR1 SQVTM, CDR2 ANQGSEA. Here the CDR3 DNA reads TGCAGCGTTGAGGGGACTAGCGGCCTCACAGATACGCAGTATTTT. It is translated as CSVEGTSGLTDTQYF.

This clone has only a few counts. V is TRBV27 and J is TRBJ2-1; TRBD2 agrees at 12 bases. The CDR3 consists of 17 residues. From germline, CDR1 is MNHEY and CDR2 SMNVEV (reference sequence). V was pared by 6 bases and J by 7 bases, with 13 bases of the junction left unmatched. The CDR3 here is CASSQTSGRTGWNEQFF. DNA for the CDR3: TGTGCCAGCAGCCAAACTAGCGGGAGGACCGGGTGGAATGAGCAGTTCTTC.